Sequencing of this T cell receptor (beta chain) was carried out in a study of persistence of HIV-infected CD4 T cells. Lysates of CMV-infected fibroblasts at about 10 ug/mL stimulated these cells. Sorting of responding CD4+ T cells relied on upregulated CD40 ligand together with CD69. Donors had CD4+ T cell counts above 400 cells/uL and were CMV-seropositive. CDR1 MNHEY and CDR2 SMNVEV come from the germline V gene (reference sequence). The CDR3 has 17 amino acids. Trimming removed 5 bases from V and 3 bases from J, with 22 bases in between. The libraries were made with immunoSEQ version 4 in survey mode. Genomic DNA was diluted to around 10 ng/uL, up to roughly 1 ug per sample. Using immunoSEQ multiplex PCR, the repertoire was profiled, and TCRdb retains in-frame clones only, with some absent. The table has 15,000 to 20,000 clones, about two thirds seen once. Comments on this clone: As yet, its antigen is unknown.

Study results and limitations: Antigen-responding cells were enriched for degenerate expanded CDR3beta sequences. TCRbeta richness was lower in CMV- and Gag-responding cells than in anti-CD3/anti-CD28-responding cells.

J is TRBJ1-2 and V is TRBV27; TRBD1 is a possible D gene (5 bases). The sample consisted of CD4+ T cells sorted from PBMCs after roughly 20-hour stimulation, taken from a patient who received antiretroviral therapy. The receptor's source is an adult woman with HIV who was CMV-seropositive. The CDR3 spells CASSPLTGTRGYYGYTF. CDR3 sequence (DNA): TGTGCCAGCAGTCCTTTGACGGGGACCCGGGGGTACTATGGCTACACCTTC.